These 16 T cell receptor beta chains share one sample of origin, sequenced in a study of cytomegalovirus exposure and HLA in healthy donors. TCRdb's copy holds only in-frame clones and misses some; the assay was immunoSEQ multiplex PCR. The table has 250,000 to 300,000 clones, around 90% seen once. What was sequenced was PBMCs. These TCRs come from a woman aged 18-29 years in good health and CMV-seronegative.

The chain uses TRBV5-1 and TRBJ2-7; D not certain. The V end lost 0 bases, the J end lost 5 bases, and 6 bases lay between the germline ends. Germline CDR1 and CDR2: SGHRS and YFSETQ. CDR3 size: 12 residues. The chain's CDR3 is CASSLGQNEQYF. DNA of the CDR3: TGCGCCAGCAGCTTGGGTCAGAACGAGCAGTACTTC.

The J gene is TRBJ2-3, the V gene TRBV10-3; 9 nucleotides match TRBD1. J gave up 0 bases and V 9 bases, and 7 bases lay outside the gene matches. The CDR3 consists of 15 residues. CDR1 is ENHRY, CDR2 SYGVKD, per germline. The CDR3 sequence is CAMGLTGGSTDTQYF. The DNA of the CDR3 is TGTGCCATGGGGCTGACAGGGGGGAGCACAGATACGCAGTATTTT.

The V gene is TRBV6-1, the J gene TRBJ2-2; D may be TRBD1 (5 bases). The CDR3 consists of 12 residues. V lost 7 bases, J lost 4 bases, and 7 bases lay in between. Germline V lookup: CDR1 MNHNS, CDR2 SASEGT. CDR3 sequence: CASNQGTGELFF. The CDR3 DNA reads TGTGCCAGCAATCAGGGCACCGGGGAGCTGTTTTTT.

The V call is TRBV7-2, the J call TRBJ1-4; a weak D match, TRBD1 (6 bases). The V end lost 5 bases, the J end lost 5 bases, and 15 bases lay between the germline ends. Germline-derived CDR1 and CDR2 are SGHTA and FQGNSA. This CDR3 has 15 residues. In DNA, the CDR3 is TGTGCCAGCAGCCGCCGACAGGCGCAAAATGAAAAACTGTTTTTT. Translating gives CASSRRQAQNEKLFF.

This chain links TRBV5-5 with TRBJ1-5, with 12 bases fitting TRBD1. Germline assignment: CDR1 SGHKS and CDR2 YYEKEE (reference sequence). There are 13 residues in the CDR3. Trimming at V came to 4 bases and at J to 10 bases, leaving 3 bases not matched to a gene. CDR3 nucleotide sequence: TGTGCCAGCAGCCCGGGACAGGGGGCCCCCCAGCATTTT. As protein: CASSPGQGAPQHF.

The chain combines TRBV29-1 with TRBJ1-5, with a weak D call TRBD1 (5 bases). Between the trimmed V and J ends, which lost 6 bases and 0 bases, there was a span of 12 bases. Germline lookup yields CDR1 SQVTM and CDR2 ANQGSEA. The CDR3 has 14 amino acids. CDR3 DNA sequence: TGCAGCGTGCCGGCAGGGTATAGCAATCAGCCCCAGCATTTT. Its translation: CSVPAGYSNQPQHF. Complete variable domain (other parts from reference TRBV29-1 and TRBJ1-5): SAVISQKPSRDICQRGTSLTIQCQVDSQVTMMFWYRQQPGQSLTLIATANQGSEATYESGFVIDKFPISRPNLTFSTLTVSNMSPEDSSIYLCSVPAGYSNQPQHFGDGTRLSIL.

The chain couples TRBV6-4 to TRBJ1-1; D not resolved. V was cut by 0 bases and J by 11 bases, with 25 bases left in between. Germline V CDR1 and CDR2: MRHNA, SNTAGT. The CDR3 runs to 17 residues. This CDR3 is CASSDSGFVAGSGGAFF. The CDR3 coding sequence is TGTGCCAGCAGTGACTCTGGTTTTGTGGCGGGCTCCGGAGGTGCTTTCTTT.

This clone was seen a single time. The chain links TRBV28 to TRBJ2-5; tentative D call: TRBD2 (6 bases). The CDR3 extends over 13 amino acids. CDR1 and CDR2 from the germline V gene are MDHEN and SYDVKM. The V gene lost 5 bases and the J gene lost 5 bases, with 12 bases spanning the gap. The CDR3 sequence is CASSLPGRETQYF. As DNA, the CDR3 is TGTGCCAGCAGTCTACCAGGGAGGGAGACCCAGTACTTC.

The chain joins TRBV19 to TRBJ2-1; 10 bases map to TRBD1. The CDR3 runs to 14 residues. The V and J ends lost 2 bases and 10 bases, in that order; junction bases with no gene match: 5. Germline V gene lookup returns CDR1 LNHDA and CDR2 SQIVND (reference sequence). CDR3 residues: CASSIWDRGREQFF. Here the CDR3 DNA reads TGTGCCAGTAGTATATGGGACAGGGGTCGAGAGCAGTTCTTC.

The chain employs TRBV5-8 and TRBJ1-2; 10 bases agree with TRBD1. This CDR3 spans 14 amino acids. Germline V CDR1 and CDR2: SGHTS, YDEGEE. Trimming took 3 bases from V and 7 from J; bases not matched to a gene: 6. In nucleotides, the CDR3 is TGTGCCAGCAGCTCCAAGACAGGGGGCGCTGGCTACACCTTC. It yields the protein CASSSKTGGAGYTF.

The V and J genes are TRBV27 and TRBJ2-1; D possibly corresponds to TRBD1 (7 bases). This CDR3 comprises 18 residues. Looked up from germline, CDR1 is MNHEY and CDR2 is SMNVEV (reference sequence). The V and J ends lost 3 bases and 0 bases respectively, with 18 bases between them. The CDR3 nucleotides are TGTGCCAGCAGTTTTTGGCGGGACAGCGCCAGCTCCTACAATGAGCAGTTCTTC. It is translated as CASSFWRDSASSYNEQFF.

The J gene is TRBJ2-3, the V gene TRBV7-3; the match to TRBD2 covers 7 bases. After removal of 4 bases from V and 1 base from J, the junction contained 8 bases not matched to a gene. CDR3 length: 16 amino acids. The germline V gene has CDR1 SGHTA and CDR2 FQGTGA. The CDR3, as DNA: TGTGCCAGCAGCTCGAGCGGGGTCCGCGGCACAGATACGCAGTATTTT. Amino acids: CASSSSGVRGTDTQYF.

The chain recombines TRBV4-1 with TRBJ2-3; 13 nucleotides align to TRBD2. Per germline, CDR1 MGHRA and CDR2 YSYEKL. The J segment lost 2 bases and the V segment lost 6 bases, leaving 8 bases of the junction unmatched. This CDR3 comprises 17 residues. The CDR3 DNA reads TGCGCCAGCAGATCCGGGACTAGCGGGGCGATCACAGATACGCAGTATTTT. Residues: CASRSGTSGAITDTQYF.

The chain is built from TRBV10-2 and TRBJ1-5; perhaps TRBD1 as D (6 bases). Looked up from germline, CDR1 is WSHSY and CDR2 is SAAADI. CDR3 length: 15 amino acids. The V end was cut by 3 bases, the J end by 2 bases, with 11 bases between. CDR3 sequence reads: CASSEQGMGNQPQHF. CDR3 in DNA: TGCGCCAGCAGTGAACAGGGTATGGGCAATCAGCCCCAGCATTTT.

The CDR3 DNA sequence: TGTGCCAGCAGCCTCCGACAGGGAGCCACCGGGGAGCTGTTTTTT. Translation gives CASSLRQGATGELFF. The J gene is TRBJ2-2, the V gene TRBV6-5; TRBD1 matches at 7 bases. CDR1 is MNHEY, CDR2 SVGAGI, per germline. V lost 6 bases and J lost 4; bases outside the gene matches: 8. The length of the CDR3 is 15 residues.

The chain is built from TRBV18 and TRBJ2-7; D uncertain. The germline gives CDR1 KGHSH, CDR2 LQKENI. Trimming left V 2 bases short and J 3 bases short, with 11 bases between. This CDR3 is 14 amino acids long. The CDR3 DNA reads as TGTGCCAGCTCACCATGGTCCAGTAACTACGAGCAGTACTTC. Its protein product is CASSPWSSNYEQYF.